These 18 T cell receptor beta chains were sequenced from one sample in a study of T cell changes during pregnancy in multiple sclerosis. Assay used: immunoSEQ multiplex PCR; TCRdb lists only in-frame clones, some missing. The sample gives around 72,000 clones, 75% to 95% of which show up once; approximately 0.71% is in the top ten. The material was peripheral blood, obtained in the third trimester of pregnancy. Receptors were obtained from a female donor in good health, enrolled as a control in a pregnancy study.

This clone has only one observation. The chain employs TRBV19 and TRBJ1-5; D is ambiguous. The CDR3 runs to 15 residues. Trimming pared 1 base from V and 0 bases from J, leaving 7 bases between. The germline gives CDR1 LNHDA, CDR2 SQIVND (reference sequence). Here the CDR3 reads CASSIAGDSNQPQHF. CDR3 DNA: TGTGCCAGTAGTATAGCCGGAGATAGCAATCAGCCCCAGCATTTT.

DNA of the CDR3: TGTGCCAGCTTCTACAGAAAATCTAGCACAGATACGCAGTATTTT. Translation: CASFYRKSSTDTQYF. The chain recombines TRBV6-1 with TRBJ2-3; D is ambiguous. This CDR3 contains 15 residues. Germline CDR1 and CDR2: MNHNS and SASEGT. Deletions cut 8 bases from V and 0 bases from J, with 15 bases between.

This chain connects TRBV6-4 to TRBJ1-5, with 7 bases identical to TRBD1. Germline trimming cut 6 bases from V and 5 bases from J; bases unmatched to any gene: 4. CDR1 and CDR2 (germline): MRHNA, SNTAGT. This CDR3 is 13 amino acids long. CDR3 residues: CASSPGTDQPQHF. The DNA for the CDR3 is TGTGCCAGCAGCCCCGGGACAGATCAGCCCCAGCATTTT.

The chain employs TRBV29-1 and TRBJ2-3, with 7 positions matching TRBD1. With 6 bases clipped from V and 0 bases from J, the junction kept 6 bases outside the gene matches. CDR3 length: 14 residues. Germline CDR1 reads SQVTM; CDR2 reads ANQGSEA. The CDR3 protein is CSVNRGVSTDTQYF. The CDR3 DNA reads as TGCAGCGTGAACAGGGGCGTGAGCACAGATACGCAGTATTTT.

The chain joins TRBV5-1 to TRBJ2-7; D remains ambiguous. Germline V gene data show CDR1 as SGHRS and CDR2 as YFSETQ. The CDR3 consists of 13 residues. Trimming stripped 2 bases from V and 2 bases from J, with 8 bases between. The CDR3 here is CASSFGGAYEQYF. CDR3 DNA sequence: TGCGCCAGCAGCTTTGGCGGAGCCTACGAGCAGTACTTC.

The CDR3: CASIPSGNIQETQYF. The CDR3 DNA sequence: TGCGCCAGCATCCCCTCGGGAAACATCCAAGAGACCCAGTACTTC. The chain couples TRBV5-1 to TRBJ2-5; a possible D gene is TRBD2 (5 bases). The CDR3 consists of 15 residues. V lost 6 bases and J lost 1, with 16 bases in between. Per the germline V gene, CDR1 is SGHRS and CDR2 is YFSETQ.

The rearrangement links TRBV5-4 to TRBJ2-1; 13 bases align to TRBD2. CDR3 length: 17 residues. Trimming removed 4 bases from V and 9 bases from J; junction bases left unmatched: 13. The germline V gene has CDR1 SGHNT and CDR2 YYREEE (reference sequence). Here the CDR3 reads CASSPDQLAGGMGEQFF. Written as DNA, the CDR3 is TGTGCCAGCAGCCCGGACCAACTAGCGGGGGGGATGGGTGAGCAGTTCTTC.

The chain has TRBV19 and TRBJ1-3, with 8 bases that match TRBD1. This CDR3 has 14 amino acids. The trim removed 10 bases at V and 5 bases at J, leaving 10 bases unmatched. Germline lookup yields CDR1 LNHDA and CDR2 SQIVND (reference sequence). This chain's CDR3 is CATATTGGRNTIYF. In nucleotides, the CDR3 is TGTGCCACCGCAACAACAGGGGGAAGAAACACCATATATTTT.

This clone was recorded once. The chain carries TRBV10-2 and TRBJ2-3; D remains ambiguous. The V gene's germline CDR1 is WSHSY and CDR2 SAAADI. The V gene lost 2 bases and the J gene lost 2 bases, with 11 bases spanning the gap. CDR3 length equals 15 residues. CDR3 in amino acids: CASSEALVDTDTQYF. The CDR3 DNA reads TGCGCCAGCAGTGAGGCCCTAGTAGACACAGATACGCAGTATTTT.

The CDR3 nucleotides are TGTGCCAGCAGCTCCCTCGGTCCCGGTCCTGAAAAACTGTTTTTT. Translated: CASSSLGPGPEKLFF. The V call is TRBV27, the J call TRBJ1-4; D call uncertain. V was trimmed by 6 bases and J by 7 bases, leaving 18 bases between them. The CDR3 contains 15 residues. Germline V gene lookup returns CDR1 MNHEY and CDR2 SMNVEV (reference sequence).

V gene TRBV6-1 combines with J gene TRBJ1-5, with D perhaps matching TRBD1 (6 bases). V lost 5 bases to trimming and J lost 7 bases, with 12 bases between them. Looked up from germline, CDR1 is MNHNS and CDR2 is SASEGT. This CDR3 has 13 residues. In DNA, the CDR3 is TGTGCCAGCAGTTCCTACAGGGTACAGCCCCAGCATTTT. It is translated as CASSSYRVQPQHF.

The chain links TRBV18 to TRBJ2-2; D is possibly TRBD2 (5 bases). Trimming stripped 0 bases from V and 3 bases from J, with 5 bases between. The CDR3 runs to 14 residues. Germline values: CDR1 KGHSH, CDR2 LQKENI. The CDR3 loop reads CASSPPGDTGELFF. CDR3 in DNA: TGTGCCAGCTCACCACCCGGGGACACCGGGGAGCTGTTTTTT.

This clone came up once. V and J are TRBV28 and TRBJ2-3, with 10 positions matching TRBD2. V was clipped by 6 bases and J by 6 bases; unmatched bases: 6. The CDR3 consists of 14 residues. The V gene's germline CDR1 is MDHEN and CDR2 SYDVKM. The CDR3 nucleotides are TGTGCCAGCAGCCCTAGCGGGAGAGACGATACGCAGTATTTT. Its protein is CASSPSGRDDTQYF.

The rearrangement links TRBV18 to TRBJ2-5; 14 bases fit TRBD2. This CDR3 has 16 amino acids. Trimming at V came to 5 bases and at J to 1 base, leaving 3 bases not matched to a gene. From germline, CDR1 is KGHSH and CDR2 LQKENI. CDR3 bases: TGTGCCAGCTCATTGACTAGCGGGGGGGCCCAAGAGACCCAGTACTTC. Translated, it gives CASSLTSGGAQETQYF.

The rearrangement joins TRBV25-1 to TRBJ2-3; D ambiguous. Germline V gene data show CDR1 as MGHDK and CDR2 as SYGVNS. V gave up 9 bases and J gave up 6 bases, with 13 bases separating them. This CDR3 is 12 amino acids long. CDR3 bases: TGTGCCAGTTGTGCGAACGGGGATACGCAGTATTTT. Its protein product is CASCANGDTQYF.

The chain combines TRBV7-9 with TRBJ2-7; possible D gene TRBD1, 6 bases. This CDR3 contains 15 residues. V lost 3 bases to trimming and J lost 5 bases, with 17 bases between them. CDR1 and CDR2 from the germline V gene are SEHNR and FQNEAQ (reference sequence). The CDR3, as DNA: TGTGCCAGCAGCTTTCTGCGGCAGGGGAGCGACGAGCAGTACTTC. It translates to CASSFLRQGSDEQYF.

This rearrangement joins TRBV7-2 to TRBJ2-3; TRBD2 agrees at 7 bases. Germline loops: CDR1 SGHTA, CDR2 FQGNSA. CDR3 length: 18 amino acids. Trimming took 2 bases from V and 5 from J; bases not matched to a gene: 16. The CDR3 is CASSLMARRLAQQDTQYF. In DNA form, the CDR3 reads TGTGCCAGCAGCTTAATGGCCCGGAGACTAGCTCAGCAAGATACGCAGTATTTT.

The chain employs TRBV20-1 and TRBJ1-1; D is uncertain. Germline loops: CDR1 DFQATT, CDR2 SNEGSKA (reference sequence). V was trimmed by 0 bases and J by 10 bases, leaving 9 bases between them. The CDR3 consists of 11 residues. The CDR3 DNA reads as TGCAGTGCTAGAGATCGAACCGGAGCTTTCTTT. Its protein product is CSARDRTGAFF.